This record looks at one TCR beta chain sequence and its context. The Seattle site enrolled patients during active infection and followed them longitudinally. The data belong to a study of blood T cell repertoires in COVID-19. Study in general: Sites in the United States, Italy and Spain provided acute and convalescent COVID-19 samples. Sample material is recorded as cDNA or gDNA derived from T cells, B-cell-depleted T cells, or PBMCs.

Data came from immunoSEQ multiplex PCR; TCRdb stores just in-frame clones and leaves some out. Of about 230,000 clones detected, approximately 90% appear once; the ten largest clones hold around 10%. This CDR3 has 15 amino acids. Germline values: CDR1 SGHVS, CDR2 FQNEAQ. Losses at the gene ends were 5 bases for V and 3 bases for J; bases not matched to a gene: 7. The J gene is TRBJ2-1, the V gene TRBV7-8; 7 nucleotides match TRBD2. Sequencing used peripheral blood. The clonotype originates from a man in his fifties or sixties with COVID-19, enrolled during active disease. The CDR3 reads CASSPGTMRYNEQFF. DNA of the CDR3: TGTGCCAGCAGCCCGGGGACTATGCGCTACAATGAGCAGTTCTTC.